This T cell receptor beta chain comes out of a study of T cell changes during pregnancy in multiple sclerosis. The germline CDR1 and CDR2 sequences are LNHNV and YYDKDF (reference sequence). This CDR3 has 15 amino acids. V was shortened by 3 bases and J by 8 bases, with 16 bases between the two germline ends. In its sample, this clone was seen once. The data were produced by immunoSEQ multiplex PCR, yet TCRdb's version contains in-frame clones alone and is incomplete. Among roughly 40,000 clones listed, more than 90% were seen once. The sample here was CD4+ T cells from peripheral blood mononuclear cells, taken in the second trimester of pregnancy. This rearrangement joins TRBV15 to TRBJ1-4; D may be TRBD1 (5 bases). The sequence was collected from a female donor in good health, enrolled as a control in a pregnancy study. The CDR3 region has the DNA TGTGCCACCAGCAGCACCACCGGGACTGGAGAAAAACTGTTTTTT. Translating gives CATSSTTGTGEKLFF.